The 30 T cell receptor beta chains given below trace back to one sample, sequenced in a study of OX40 agonist ivuxolimab in advanced cancers. Produced via immunoSEQ multiplex PCR; TCRdb's table is partial and in-frame only. The data contain roughly 60,000 clones, roughly 84% of them seen just once; the ten biggest clones take up under 30%. Here the sequenced sample was CD4+ or CD8+ T cells sorted from blood, taken in a trial of the OX40 agonist ivuxolimab. The origin of the receptors is an adult with an advanced solid tumor such as melanoma, head and neck, liver or kidney cancer.

The table lists this clone with a few counts. V is TRBV7-6 and J is TRBJ2-1; no reliable D call. From germline, CDR1 is SGHVS and CDR2 FNYEAQ. The ends were cut back, 3 bases at V and 9 bases at J, with 15 bases in the middle. The CDR3 runs to 14 residues. CDR3 sequence: CASSFGLPWGEQFF. The DNA for the CDR3 is TGTGCCAGCAGCTTTGGGCTCCCATGGGGTGAGCAGTTCTTC.

Here the CDR3 reads CASSLRGMSYEQFF. The DNA for the CDR3 is TGTGCCAGCAGCCTCCGTGGTATGAGCTATGAGCAGTTCTTC. This rearrangement joins TRBV7-9 to TRBJ2-1; D is ambiguous. This CDR3 comprises 14 residues. Germline loops: CDR1 SEHNR, CDR2 FQNEAQ (reference sequence). Trimming shortened V by 5 bases and J by 8 bases, and 16 bases separated the two germline ends.

V and J are TRBV30 and TRBJ1-4; 7 bases fit TRBD1. Unmatched junction bases numbered 9, after V lost 3 bases and J lost 8 bases. The CDR3 is 14 residues long. Germline CDR1 GTSNPN, CDR2 SVGIG (reference sequence). The CDR3: CAWSRQGGHEKLFF. The CDR3 DNA is TGTGCCTGGAGCCGACAGGGAGGGCACGAAAAACTGTTTTTT.

V is TRBV6-6 and J is TRBJ2-2; D call uncertain. This CDR3 is built from 13 residues. CDR1 is MNHNY and CDR2 is SVGAGI in the germline V gene (reference sequence). Trimming stripped 2 bases from V and 4 bases from J, with 5 bases between. CDR3 sequence reads: CASSYGLTGELFF. CDR3 bases: TGTGCCAGCAGTTACGGGCTCACCGGGGAGCTGTTTTTT.

This clone was observed once. The chain joins TRBV29-1 to TRBJ2-3; 8 nucleotides line up with TRBD1. Germline V gene lookup returns CDR1 SQVTM and CDR2 ANQGSEA. The CDR3 runs to 14 residues. Trimming removed 4 bases from V and 4 bases from J; junction bases left unmatched: 7. The chain's CDR3 is CSVGRGQGADTQYF. CDR3 nucleotide sequence: TGCAGCGTTGGCAGGGGGCAGGGGGCAGATACGCAGTATTTT.

The chain combines TRBV4-3 with TRBJ2-7; weak D call: TRBD2 (6 bases). The CDR3 runs 15 residues. Germline V CDR1 and CDR2: LGHNA, YSLEER. Trimming pared 1 base from V and 4 bases from J, leaving 14 bases between. Here the CDR3 reads CASSQGNWGGYEQYF. The CDR3 region has the DNA TGCGCCAGCAGCCAAGGCAATTGGGGAGGATACGAGCAGTACTTC.

The chain combines TRBV7-9 with TRBJ1-2, with D unresolved. The CDR3 spans 14 residues. V was clipped by 2 bases and J by 1 base, with 8 bases between them. Germline V gives CDR1 SEHNR, CDR2 FQNEAQ (reference sequence). CDR3 DNA: TGTGCCAGCAGCTTAATCCCAAATAACTATGGCTACACCTTC. This sequence encodes CASSLIPNNYGYTF.

The gene calls are TRBV9 and TRBJ2-7; D ambiguous. The V end lost 3 bases, the J end lost 5 bases, and 15 bases lay between the germline ends. The CDR3 contains 14 residues. The V gene's germline CDR1 is SGDLS and CDR2 YYNGEE. CDR3 protein: CASSEDGSYDEQYF. For the CDR3, the DNA is TGTGCCAGCAGCGAGGACGGCTCCTATGACGAGCAGTACTTC.

The CDR3 here is CASKWGRGEEKLFF. The CDR3 DNA sequence: TGTGCCAGCAAGTGGGGCAGGGGGGAGGAAAAACTGTTTTTT. J is TRBJ1-4 and V is TRBV6-6, with 7 bases identical to TRBD1. V lost 7 bases, J lost 8 bases, and 10 bases stayed unmatched. This CDR3 has 14 amino acids. Germline V lookup: CDR1 MNHNY, CDR2 SVGAGI (reference sequence).

The J gene is TRBJ2-2, the V gene TRBV28; D might be TRBD1 or TRBD2, each matching 5 bases. CDR3 length: 13 amino acids. Germline V gene lookup returns CDR1 MDHEN and CDR2 SYDVKM. The germline V and J ends were trimmed by 8 bases and 1 base, with 8 bases remaining between them. CDR3 nucleotide sequence: TGTGCCAGCCGGGACGGGAACACCGGGGAGCTGTTTTTT. It yields the protein CASRDGNTGELFF.

The chain has TRBV4-3 and TRBJ1-1; D might be TRBD1 (5 bases). The CDR3 runs to 14 residues. Trimming pared 0 bases from V and 4 bases from J, leaving 9 bases between. The germline V gene encodes CDR1 LGHNA and CDR2 YSLEER. The CDR3 DNA reads as TGCGCCAGCAGCCAAGACCTGGGGGGCACTGAAGCTTTCTTT. This sequence encodes CASSQDLGGTEAFF.

The gene calls are TRBV7-8 and TRBJ2-1; TRBD1 matches at 9 bases. V shed 6 bases and J 4 bases; nucleotides not matched to a gene: 4. The CDR3 consists of 14 residues. Germline values: CDR1 SGHVS, CDR2 FQNEAQ. CDR3 bases: TGTGCCAGCAGAGGGACAGGGCATTACAATGAGCAGTTCTTC. The encoded protein is CASRGTGHYNEQFF.

J is TRBJ1-1 and V is TRBV29-1; 7 nucleotides align to TRBD1. Germline V CDR1 and CDR2: SQVTM, ANQGSEA. V lost 7 bases and J lost 3; bases outside the gene matches: 8. This CDR3 is built from 13 residues. The chain's CDR3 is CSADPGQHTEAFF. CDR3 nucleotide sequence: TGCAGCGCCGACCCGGGACAGCACACTGAAGCTTTCTTT.

In the case of this clone: The sample holds other DNA sequences that translate to the same CDR3. This chain uses TRBV7-9 with TRBJ2-7; D perhaps matches TRBD2 (5 bases). The CDR3 length is 14 residues. The germline V and J ends were trimmed by 2 bases and 4 bases, with 12 bases remaining between them. The germline V gene has CDR1 SEHNR and CDR2 FQNEAQ (reference sequence). CDR3 region: CASSLTGVNYEQYF. CDR3 bases: TGTGCCAGCAGCTTAACCGGGGTGAATTACGAGCAGTACTTC.

The CDR3 reads CASSLRGQGYTEAFF. The DNA of the CDR3 is TGTGCCAGCAGCTTGAGGGGACAGGGATACACTGAAGCTTTCTTT. This chain links TRBV13 with TRBJ1-1; 9 bases map to TRBD1. Germline CDR1 PRHDT, CDR2 FYEKMQ (reference sequence). With V trimmed by 3 bases and J by 3 bases, 5 bases remained unmatched. This CDR3 contains 15 residues.

The CDR3 coding sequence is TGTGCCAGCAGCGCCCCAGGGGCGCAGGACGAGCAGTACTTC. This encodes CASSAPGAQDEQYF. The chain has TRBV6-5 and TRBJ2-7; D perhaps matches TRBD1 (6 bases). Trimming pared 6 bases from V and 5 bases from J, leaving 17 bases between. CDR1 and CDR2 from the germline V gene are MNHEY and SVGAGI. The CDR3 loop spans 14 amino acids.

The V gene is TRBV30, the J gene TRBJ2-3; 10 bases match TRBD2. The CDR3 contains 14 residues. The ends lost 1 base at V and 4 bases at J; junction bases unmatched: 2. From germline, CDR1 is GTSNPN and CDR2 SVGIG (reference sequence). The CDR3 bases are TGTGCCTGGAGTGCGGGACTAGCGCCAGATACGCAGTATTTT. Amino acid sequence: CAWSAGLAPDTQYF.

V gene TRBV2 combines with J gene TRBJ2-5; 8 bases match TRBD2. In germline, CDR1 is SNHLY, CDR2 FYNNEI. This CDR3 comprises 12 residues. V was clipped by 8 bases and J by 5 bases; unmatched bases: 4. The CDR3 sequence is CASGASGETQYF. The CDR3 bases are TGTGCCAGCGGTGCTAGCGGGGAGACCCAGTACTTC.

V gene TRBV4-1 combines with J gene TRBJ1-5; D uncertain. V lost 4 bases to trimming and J lost 7 bases, with 11 bases between them. CDR3 length equals 13 residues. CDR1 is MGHRA and CDR2 is YSYEKL in the germline V gene. DNA of the CDR3: TGCGCCAGCAGCCTCCGAGAATTCCAGCCCCAGCATTTT. It codes for CASSLREFQPQHF.

V and J are TRBV11-2 and TRBJ2-3, with 9 bases fitting TRBD2. Germline assignment: CDR1 SGHAT and CDR2 FQNNGV. The V segment lost 1 base and the J segment 4 bases; nucleotides outside the gene matches: 3. The CDR3 is made up of 15 amino acids. CDR3 in amino acids: CASSLGGGASDTQYF. The CDR3, as DNA: TGTGCCAGCAGCTTAGGCGGGGGGGCCTCAGATACGCAGTATTTT.

The J gene is TRBJ2-7, the V gene TRBV7-9; D remains ambiguous. CDR3 length: 15 amino acids. CDR1 and CDR2 (germline): SEHNR, FQNEAQ (reference sequence). V gave up 1 base and J gave up 0 bases, with 10 bases separating them. DNA of the CDR3: TGTGCCAGCAGCTTAGGCAGGTCGAGCTCCTACGAGCAGTACTTC. Its protein is CASSLGRSSSYEQYF.

The chain combines TRBV29-1 with TRBJ1-5, with 10 positions matching TRBD1. CDR1 is SQVTM, CDR2 ANQGSEA, per germline. V gave up 3 bases and J gave up 4 bases; unmatched junction bases: 0. This CDR3 is 13 amino acids long. The CDR3 DNA reads as TGCAGCGTTGAGGGACAGGGGAATCAGCCCCAGCATTTT. It translates to CSVEGQGNQPQHF.

The rearrangement uses TRBV19 and TRBJ2-2; no clear D. The CDR3 has 13 residues. CDR1 is LNHDA and CDR2 is SQIVND in the germline V gene (reference sequence). V was trimmed by 2 bases and J by 7 bases, leaving 8 bases between them. The DNA for the CDR3 is TGTGCCAGTAGTATAATGAGCTTCGGGGAGCTGTTTTTT. Protein: CASSIMSFGELFF.

This clone was found a few times. The rearrangement uses TRBV9 and TRBJ1-2; 9 bases line up with TRBD1. Germline CDR1 SGDLS, CDR2 YYNGEE. With V trimmed by 0 bases and J by 8 bases, 8 bases remained unmatched. This CDR3 comprises 15 residues. This chain's CDR3 is CASSVEDRGGLGYTF. CDR3 DNA: TGTGCCAGCAGCGTAGAGGACAGGGGTGGTTTGGGCTACACCTTC.

The chain has TRBV5-1 and TRBJ2-1; 9 bases map to TRBD2. V gave up 4 bases and J gave up 4 bases; unmatched junction bases: 9. The CDR3 is 16 residues long. Germline V CDR1 and CDR2: SGHRS, YFSETQ. The CDR3 region has the DNA TGCGCCAGCAGCGTAAGCGGGGGGTCCCCATACAATGAGCAGTTCTTC. As protein: CASSVSGGSPYNEQFF.

The chain couples TRBV2 to TRBJ2-5, with 7 bases aligning to TRBD1. The CDR3 totals 13 residues. Germline CDR1 is SNHLY and CDR2 is FYNNEI. J was trimmed by 2 bases and V by 4 bases; bases with no gene match: 1. CDR3 bases: TGTGCCAGCAGTGGGACAGGACAAGAGACCCAGTACTTC. This translates into CASSGTGQETQYF.

The rearrangement joins TRBV5-1 to TRBJ2-7; D remains ambiguous. The CDR3 is 15 residues long. Trimming stripped 1 base from V and 6 bases from J, with 17 bases between. Germline V CDR1 and CDR2: SGHRS, YFSETQ. In DNA, the CDR3 is TGCGCCAGCAGCTTGTTACCGGGCGTATGGTCCGAGCAGTACTTC. The encoded protein is CASSLLPGVWSEQYF.

The rearrangement joins TRBV18 to TRBJ2-2; D is uncertain. From germline, CDR1 is KGHSH and CDR2 LQKENI. This CDR3 contains 16 residues. V lost 2 bases to trimming and J lost 0 bases, with 10 bases between them. In nucleotides, the CDR3 is TGTGCCAGCTCACCATCGTCCCGTCCGAACACCGGGGAGCTGTTTTTT. This gives the protein CASSPSSRPNTGELFF.

This clone was seen only once. The gene calls are TRBV11-2 and TRBJ1-3, with 7 bases identical to TRBD1. V trimming: 5 bases; J trimming: 10 bases; junction bases outside the gene matches: 14. Germline loops: CDR1 SGHAT, CDR2 FQNNGV. The CDR3 extends over 15 amino acids. CDR3: CASSPQTGWTGTIYF. CDR3 coding DNA: TGTGCCAGCAGCCCTCAGACAGGGTGGACTGGTACCATATATTTT.

This rearrangement joins TRBV18 to TRBJ2-5; 7 bases map to TRBD1. The V and J ends lost 0 bases and 2 bases, in that order; junction bases with no gene match: 3. The CDR3 extends over 15 amino acids. CDR1 and CDR2 (germline): KGHSH, LQKENI. The DNA for the CDR3 is TGTGCCAGCTCACCACCGGGACAGTTTCAAGAGACCCAGTACTTC. Its protein product is CASSPPGQFQETQYF.